This T cell receptor beta chain was captured by sequencing in a study of blood T cell repertoires in COVID-19. Produced via immunoSEQ multiplex PCR; TCRdb's table is partial and in-frame only. The sample includes roughly 430,000 clones, roughly 86% of them seen just once. What was sequenced was PBMCs or T cells enriched from blood (not recorded which). The source is a woman aged 35 to 49 with acute COVID-19.

CDR3 region: CASSQAGNTQYF. The CDR3 bases are TGTGCCAGCAGCCAAGCGGGGAATACGCAGTATTTT. The chain employs TRBV3-1 (or the pseudogene TRBV3-2) and TRBJ2-3; D is perhaps TRBD2 (5 bases). V lost 1 base, J lost 7 bases, and 6 bases lay in between. Per germline, CDR1 LGHDT and CDR2 YNNKEL (reference sequence). The CDR3 consists of 12 residues.